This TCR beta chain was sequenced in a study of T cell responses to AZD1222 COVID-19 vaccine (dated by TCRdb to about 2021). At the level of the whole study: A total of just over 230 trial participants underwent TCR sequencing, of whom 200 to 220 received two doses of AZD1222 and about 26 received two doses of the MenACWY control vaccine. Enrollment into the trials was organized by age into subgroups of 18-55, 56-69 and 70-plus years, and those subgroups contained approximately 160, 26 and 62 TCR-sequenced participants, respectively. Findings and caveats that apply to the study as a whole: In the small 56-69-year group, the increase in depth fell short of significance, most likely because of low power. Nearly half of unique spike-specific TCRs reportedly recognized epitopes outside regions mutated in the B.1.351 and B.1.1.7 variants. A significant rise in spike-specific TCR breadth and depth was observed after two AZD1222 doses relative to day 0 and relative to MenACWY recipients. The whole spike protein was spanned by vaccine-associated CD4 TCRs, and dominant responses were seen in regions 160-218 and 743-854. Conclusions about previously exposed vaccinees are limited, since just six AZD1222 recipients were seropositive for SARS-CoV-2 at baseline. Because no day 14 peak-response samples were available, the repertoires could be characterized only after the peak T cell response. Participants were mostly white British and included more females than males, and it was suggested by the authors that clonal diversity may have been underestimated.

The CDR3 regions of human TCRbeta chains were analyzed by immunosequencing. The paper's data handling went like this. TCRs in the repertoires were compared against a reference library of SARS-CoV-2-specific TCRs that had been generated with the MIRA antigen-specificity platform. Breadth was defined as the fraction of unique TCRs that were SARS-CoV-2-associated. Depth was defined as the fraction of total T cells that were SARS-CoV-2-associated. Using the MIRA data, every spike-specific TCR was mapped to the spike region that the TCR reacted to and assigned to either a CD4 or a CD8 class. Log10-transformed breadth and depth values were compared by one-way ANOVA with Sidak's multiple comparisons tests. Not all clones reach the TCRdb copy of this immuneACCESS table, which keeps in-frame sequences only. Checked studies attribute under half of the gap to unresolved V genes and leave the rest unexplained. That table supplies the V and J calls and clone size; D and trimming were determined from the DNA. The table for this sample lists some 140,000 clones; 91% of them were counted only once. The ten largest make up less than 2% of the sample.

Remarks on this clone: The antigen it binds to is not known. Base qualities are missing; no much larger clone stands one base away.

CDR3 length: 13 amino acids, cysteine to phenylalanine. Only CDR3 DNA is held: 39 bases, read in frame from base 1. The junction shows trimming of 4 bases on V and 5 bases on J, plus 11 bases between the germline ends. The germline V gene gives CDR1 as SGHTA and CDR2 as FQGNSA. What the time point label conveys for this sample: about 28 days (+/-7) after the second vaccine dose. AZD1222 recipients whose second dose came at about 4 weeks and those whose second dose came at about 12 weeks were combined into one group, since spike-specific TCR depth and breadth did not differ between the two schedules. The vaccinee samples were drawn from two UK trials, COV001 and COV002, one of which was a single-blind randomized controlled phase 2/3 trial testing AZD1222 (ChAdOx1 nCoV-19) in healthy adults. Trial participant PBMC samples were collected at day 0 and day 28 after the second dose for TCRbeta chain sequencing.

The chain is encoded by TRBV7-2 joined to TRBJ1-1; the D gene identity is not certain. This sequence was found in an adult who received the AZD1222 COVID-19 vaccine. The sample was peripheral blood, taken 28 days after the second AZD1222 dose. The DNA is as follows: TGTGCCAGCAGCTGGTGGAGGGAGACTGAAGCTTTCTTT. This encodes CASSWWRETEAFF.